These 16 T cell receptor beta chains were all obtained from the same sample, sequenced in a study of monozygotic twins with inflammatory bowel disease. TCRdb reprocessed the 5' RACE reads; each CDR3 protein has one entry and no DNA is given. This sample's table reports over 200,000 distinct CDR3 sequences. The material sequenced was blood. Every receptor here comes from a human donor with ulcerative colitis or Crohn's disease, or a healthy co-twin of an affected twin (not recorded which).

V gene TRBV5-1 combines with J gene TRBJ1-2. Germline lookup yields CDR1 SGHRS and CDR2 YFSETQ. The CDR3 extends over 11 amino acids. The CDR3 loop reads CASSFHGGYTF.

The chain uses TRBV6-2 or TRBV6-3 and TRBJ2-6; TCRdb names TRBD1, which stays unverified in the absence of DNA. Germline V CDR1 and CDR2: MNHEY, SVGEGT. The CDR3 is made up of 20 amino acids. The chain's CDR3 is CASSYSTTGGLSAGANVLTF.

The chain couples TRBV3-1 to TRBJ2-5; TCRdb's assignment of TRBD2 cannot be checked, as there is no DNA. Germline V gives CDR1 LGHDT, CDR2 YNNKEL (reference sequence). The CDR3 is 14 amino acids. The CDR3 here is CASSQEGLAETQYF.

The J gene is TRBJ1-2, the V gene TRBV18. The CDR3 runs to 15 residues. Looked up from germline, CDR1 is KGHSH and CDR2 is LQKENI. CDR3 amino acids: CASSQEVRTNYGYTF.

The CDR3 is CASSVGPERGNQPQHF. The rearrangement links TRBV9 to TRBJ1-5. Germline-derived CDR1 and CDR2 are SGDLS and YYNGEE. The CDR3 sequence is 16 residues long.

The CDR3 sequence is CASSGATVQHKDF. This chain links TRBV7-9 with TRBJ2-7; TCRdb gives TRBD1 as the D gene, but with no DNA this cannot be confirmed. Germline-derived CDR1 and CDR2 are SEHNR and FQNEAQ (reference sequence). The CDR3 sequence is 13 residues long.

The chain joins TRBV3-1 to TRBJ1-2; there is no DNA to check the TCRdb D call of TRBD1. The CDR3 consists of 15 residues. The germline CDR1 and CDR2 sequences are LGHDT and YNNKEL (reference sequence). This CDR3 reads CASSRLGDSNYGYTF.

The V gene is TRBV28, the J gene TRBJ2-3; TCRdb's D call, TRBD1, is unchecked because there is no DNA. Germline values: CDR1 MDHEN, CDR2 SYDVKM. This CDR3 region has 14 residues. CDR3 in amino acids: CASTSGASTDTQYF.

This chain links TRBV4-2 with TRBJ1-1. The CDR3 is made up of 15 amino acids. In germline, CDR1 is LGHNA, CDR2 YNFKEQ. CDR3: CASSQERLKGTEAFF.

This rearrangement joins TRBV4-2 to TRBJ2-3; with no DNA, the TCRdb D assignment of TRBD2 cannot be verified. This CDR3 has 17 residues. The germline gives CDR1 LGHNA, CDR2 YNFKEQ. CDR3: CASSQVASGDRTDTQYF.

The chain employs TRBV12-3 or TRBV12-4 and TRBJ1-3; TCRdb proposes TRBD1, but this gene call is untestable without DNA. This CDR3 spans 14 amino acids. The CDR3 spells CASSPGTSGNTIYF.

The chain is built from TRBV27 and TRBJ1-2; TCRdb selects TRBD1, and the lack of DNA leaves this call unchecked. This CDR3 has 14 amino acids. CDR1 is MNHEY, CDR2 SMNVEV, per germline (reference sequence). This chain's CDR3 is CASSLSRGLWGYTF.

The chain uses TRBV20-1 and TRBJ2-1; TCRdb indicates TRBD1, and absent DNA this call remains unverified. Germline-derived CDR1 and CDR2 are DFQATT and SNEGSKA (reference sequence). This CDR3 spans 11 amino acids. The CDR3 here is CSASRGIEQFF.

V is TRBV19 and J is TRBJ2-3. In germline, CDR1 is LNHDA, CDR2 SQIVND (reference sequence). The CDR3 extends over 15 amino acids. This chain's CDR3 is CASSISTAPSNTQYF.

The rearrangement links TRBV5-1 to TRBJ1-2; the D gene TCRdb calls, TRBD1, cannot be checked with no DNA. CDR3 length: 12 residues. CDR1 is SGHRS, CDR2 YFSETQ, per germline. The CDR3: CASSPGTYGYTF.

The chain combines TRBV20-1 with TRBJ2-2; TCRdb gives TRBD2 as the D gene, but with no DNA this cannot be confirmed. Germline-derived CDR1 and CDR2 are DFQATT and SNEGSKA (reference sequence). The CDR3 has 15 residues. The CDR3 region is CSARRVSGISGELFF.